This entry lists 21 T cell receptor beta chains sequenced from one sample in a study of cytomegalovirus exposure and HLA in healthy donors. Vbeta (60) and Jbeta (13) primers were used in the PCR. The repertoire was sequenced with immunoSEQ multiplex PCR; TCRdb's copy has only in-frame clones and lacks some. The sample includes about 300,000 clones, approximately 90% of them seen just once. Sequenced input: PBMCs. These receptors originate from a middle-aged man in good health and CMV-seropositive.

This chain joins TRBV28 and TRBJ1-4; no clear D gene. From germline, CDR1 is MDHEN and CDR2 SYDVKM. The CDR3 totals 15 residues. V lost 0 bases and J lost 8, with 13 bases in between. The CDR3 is CASSLWTARGEKLFF. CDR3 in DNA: TGTGCCAGCAGTTTATGGACCGCCCGAGGGGAAAAACTGTTTTTT. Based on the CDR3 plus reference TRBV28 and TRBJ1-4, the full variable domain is DVKVTQSSRYLVKRTGEKVFLECVQDMDHENMFWYRQDPGLGLRLIYFSYDVKMKEKGDIPEGYSVSREKKERFSLILESASTNQTSMYLCASSLWTARGEKLFFGSGTQLSVL.

CDR3 DNA: TGTGCCAGCAGCCAAGAAGAGATAGCGGGGGGGGTCAATGAGCAGTTCTTC. It codes for CASSQEEIAGGVNEQFF. The J gene is TRBJ2-1, the V gene TRBV4-2, with 11 bases matching TRBD2. The CDR3 sequence is 17 residues long. Germline CDR1 and CDR2: LGHNA and YNFKEQ. Losses at the gene ends were 0 bases for V and 6 bases for J; bases not matched to a gene: 7.

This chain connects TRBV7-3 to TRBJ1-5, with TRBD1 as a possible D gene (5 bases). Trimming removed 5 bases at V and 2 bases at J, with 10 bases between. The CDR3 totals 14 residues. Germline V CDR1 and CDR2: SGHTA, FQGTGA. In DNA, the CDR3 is TGTGCCAGCAGCCTGGGGGGAGGCAATCAGCCCCAGCATTTT. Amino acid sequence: CASSLGGGNQPQHF. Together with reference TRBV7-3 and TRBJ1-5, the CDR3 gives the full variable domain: GAGVSQTPSNKVTEKGKYVELRCDPISGHTALYWYRQSLGQGPEFLIYFQGTGAADDSGLPNDRFFAVRPEGSVSTLKIQRTERGDSAVYLCASSLGGGNQPQHFGDGTRLSIL.

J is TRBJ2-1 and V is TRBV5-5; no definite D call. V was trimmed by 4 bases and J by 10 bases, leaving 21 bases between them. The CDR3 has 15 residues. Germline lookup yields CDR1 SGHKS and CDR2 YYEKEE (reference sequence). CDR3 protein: CASSLLPVSGEEQFF. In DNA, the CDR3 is TGTGCCAGCAGCCTCCTACCGGTCTCGGGTGAAGAGCAGTTCTTC.

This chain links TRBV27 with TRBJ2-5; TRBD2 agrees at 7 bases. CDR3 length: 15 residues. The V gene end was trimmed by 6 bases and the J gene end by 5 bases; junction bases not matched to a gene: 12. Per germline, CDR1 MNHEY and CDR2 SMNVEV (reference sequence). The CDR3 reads CASRKGGGGYETQYF. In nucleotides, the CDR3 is TGTGCCAGCAGAAAGGGTGGGGGGGGGTACGAGACCCAGTACTTC.

The CDR3 region is CASTLDYSNQPQHF. The CDR3 region has the DNA TGTGCCAGTACTCTAGATTATAGCAATCAGCCCCAGCATTTT. V gene TRBV19 combines with J gene TRBJ1-5; D unclear. The V end was cut by 7 bases, the J end by 0 bases, with 10 bases between. This CDR3 region has 14 residues. Germline-derived CDR1 and CDR2 are LNHDA and SQIVND (reference sequence).

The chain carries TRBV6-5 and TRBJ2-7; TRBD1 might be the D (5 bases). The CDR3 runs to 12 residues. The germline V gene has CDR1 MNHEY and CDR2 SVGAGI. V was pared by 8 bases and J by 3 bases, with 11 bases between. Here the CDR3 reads CASGSRDYEQYF. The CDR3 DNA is TGTGCCAGCGGATCCAGGGACTACGAGCAGTACTTC.

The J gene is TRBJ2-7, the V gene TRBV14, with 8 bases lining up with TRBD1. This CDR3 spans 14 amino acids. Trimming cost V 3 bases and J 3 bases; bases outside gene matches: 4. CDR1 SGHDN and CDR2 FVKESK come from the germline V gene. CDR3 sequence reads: CASSHSDRVYEQYF. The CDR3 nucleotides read TGTGCCAGCAGCCATTCGGACAGGGTCTACGAGCAGTACTTC.

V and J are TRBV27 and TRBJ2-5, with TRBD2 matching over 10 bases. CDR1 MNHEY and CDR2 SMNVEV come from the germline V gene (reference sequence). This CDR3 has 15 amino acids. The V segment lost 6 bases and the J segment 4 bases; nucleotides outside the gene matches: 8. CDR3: CASRPAGGPPETQYF. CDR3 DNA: TGTGCCAGCAGACCAGCGGGAGGGCCCCCAGAGACCCAGTACTTC.

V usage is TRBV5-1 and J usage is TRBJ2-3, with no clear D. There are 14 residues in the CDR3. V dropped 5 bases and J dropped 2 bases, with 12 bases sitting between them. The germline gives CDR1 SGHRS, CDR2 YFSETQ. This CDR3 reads CASSSGIFTDTQYF. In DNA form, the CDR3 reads TGCGCCAGCAGTAGTGGTATTTTCACAGATACGCAGTATTTT.

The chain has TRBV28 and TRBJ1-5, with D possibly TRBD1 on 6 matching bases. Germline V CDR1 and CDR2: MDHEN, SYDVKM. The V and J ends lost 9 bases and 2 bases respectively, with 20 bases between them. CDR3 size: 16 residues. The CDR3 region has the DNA TGTGCCAGTCCATGCTTCAGGGGAGATGGCAATCAGCCCCAGCATTTT. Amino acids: CASPCFRGDGNQPQHF. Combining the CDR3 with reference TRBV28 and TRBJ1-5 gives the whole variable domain DVKVTQSSRYLVKRTGEKVFLECVQDMDHENMFWYRQDPGLGLRLIYFSYDVKMKEKGDIPEGYSVSREKKERFSLILESASTNQTSMYLCASPCFRGDGNQPQHFGDGTRLSIL.

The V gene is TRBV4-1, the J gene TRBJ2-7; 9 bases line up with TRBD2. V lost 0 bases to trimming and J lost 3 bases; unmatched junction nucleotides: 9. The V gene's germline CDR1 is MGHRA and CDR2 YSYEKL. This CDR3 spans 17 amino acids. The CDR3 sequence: CASSQELGAGGGYEQYF. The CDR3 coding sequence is TGCGCCAGCAGCCAAGAGTTAGGAGCGGGAGGCGGCTACGAGCAGTACTTC.

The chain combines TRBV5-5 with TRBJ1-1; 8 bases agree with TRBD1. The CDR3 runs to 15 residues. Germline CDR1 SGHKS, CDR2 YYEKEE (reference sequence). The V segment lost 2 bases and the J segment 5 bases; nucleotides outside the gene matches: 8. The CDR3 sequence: CASSFSRGRGTEAFF. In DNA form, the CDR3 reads TGTGCCAGCAGCTTTAGCAGGGGGCGCGGAACTGAAGCTTTCTTT.

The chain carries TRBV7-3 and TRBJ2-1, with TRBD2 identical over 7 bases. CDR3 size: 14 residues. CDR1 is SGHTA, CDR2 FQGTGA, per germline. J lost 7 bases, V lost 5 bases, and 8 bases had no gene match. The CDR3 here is CASSRNGLVNEQFF. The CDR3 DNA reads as TGTGCCAGCAGCCGAAACGGACTAGTGAATGAGCAGTTCTTC.

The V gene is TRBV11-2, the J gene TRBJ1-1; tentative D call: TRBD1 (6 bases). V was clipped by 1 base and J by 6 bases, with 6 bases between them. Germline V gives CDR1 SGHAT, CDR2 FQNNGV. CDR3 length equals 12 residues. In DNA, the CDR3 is TGTGCCAGCAGCTTAGCAGGGGCTGAAGCTTTCTTT. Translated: CASSLAGAEAFF. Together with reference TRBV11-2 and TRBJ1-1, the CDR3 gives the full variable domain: EAGVAQSPRYKIIEKRQSVAFWCNPISGHATLYWYQQILGQGPKLLIQFQNNGVVDDSQLPKDRFSAERLKGVDSTLKIQPAKLEDSAVYLCASSLAGAEAFFGQGTRLTVV.

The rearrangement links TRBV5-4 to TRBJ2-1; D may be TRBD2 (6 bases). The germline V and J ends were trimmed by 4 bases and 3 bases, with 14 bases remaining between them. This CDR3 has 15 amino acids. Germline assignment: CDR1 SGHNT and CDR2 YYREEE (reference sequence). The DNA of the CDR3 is TGTGCCAGCAGCCCCGGAGGAGGGGTCTACAATGAGCAGTTCTTC. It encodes CASSPGGGVYNEQFF.

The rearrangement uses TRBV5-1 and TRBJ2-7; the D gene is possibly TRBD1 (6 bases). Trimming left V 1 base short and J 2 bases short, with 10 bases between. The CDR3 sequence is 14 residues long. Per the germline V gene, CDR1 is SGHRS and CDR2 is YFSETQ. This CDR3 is CASSLRTATYEQYF. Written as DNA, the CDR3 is TGCGCCAGCAGCTTGAGGACAGCAACCTACGAGCAGTACTTC.

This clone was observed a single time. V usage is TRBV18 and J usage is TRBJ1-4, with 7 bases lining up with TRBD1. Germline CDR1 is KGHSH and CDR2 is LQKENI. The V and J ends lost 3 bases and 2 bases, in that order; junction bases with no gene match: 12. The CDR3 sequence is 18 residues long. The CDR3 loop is CASSPPGTEDLTNEKLFF. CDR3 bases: TGTGCCAGCTCACCCCCCGGGACAGAGGACTTGACTAATGAAAAACTGTTTTTT.

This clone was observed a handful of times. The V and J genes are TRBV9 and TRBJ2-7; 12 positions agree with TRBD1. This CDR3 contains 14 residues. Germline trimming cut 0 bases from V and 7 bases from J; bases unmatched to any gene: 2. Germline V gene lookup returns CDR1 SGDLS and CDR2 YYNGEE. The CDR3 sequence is CASSVGDRGQEQYF. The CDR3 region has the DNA TGTGCCAGCAGCGTAGGGGACAGGGGGCAAGAGCAGTACTTC.

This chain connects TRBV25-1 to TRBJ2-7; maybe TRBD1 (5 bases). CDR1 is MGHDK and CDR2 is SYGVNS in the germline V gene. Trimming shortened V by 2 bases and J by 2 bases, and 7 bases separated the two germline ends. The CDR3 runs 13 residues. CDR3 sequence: CASSEQGTYEQYF. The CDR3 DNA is TGTGCCAGCAGTGAACAGGGAACCTACGAGCAGTACTTC.

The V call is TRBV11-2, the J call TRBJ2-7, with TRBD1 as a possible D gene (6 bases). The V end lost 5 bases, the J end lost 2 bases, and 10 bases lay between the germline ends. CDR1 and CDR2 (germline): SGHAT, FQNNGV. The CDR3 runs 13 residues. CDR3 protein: CASSAGQTYEQYF. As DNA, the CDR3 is TGTGCCAGCAGCGCCGGACAGACCTACGAGCAGTACTTC.